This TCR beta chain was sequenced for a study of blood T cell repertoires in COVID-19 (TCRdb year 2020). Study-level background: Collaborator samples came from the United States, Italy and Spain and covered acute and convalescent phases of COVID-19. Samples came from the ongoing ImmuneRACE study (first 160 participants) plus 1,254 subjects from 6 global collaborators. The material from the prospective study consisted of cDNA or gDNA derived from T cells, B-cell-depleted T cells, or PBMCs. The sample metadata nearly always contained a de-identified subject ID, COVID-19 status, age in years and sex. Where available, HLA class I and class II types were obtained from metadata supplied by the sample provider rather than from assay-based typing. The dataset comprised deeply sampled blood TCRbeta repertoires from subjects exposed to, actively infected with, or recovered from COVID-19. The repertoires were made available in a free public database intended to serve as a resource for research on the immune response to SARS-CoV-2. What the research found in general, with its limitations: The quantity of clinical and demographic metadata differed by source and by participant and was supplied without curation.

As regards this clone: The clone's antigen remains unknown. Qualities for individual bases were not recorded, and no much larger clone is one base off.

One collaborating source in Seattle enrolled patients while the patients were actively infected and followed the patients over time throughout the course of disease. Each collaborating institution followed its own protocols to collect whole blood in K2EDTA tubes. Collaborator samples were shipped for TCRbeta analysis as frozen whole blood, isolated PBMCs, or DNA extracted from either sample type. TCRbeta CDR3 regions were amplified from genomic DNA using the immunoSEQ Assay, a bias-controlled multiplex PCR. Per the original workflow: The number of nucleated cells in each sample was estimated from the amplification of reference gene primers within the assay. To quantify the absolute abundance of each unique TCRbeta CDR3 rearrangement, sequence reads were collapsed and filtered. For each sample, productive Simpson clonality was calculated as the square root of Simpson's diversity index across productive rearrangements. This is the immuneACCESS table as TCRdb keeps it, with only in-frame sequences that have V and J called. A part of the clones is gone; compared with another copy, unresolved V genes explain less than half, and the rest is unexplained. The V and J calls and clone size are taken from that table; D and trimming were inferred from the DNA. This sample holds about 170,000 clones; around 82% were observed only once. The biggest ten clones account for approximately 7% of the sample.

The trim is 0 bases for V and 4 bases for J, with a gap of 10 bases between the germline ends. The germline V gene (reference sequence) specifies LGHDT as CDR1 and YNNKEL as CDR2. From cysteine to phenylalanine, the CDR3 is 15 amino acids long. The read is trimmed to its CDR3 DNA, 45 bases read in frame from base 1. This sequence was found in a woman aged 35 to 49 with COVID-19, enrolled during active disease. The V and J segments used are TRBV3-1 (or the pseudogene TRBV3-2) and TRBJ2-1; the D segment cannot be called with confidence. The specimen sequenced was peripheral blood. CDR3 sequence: CASSQELAPYNEQFF. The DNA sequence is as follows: TGTGCCAGCAGCCAAGAGTTAGCACCGTACAATGAGCAGTTCTTC.